One sample yielded the 9 T cell receptor beta chains listed below, sequenced in a study of T cells in Graves' hyperthyroidism and ophthalmopathy. Template material for amplifying TCR beta CDR3 regions consisted of RNA transcripts. TCR CDR3 regions were first amplified by RT-PCR with HTBI primers. TCRdb fed the multiplex PCR reads into MiXCR, producing one record per CDR3 protein. The table records 540,000 or so distinct CDR3 sequences, 35% to 55% of them present only once. Sequenced material: peripheral blood or thyroid tissue (not recorded which). These TCRs come from an adult woman with Graves' disease, either hyperthyroidism or ophthalmopathy (not recorded which).

DNA of the CDR3: TGCGCCAGCAGCCCCCGGACAGGGGGCGTTAAAGCTTTCTTT. Amino acids: CASSPRTGGVKAFF. This chain joins TRBV5-1 and TRBJ1-1; TRBD1 matches 11 bases. V was pared by 4 bases and J by 9 bases, with 8 bases of the junction left unmatched. Germline CDR1 and CDR2: SGHRS and YFSETQ. This CDR3 has 14 residues.

Ten or more counts support this clonotype. Here the CDR3 reads CASSLEGGQYF. CDR3 DNA: TGCGCCAGCAGCTTGGAAGGCGGGCAGTACTTC. The chain recombines TRBV5-1 with TRBJ2-7; D ambiguous. The CDR3 runs to 11 residues. The V gene's germline CDR1 is SGHRS and CDR2 YFSETQ. V was trimmed by 0 bases and J by 9 bases, leaving 7 bases between them.

This clonotype appeared many times. The CDR3 here is CAWRNGFGTGASPLHF. The DNA for the CDR3 is TGTGCCTGGAGGAATGGGTTTGGGACAGGGGCTTCACCCCTCCACTTT. The V call is TRBV30, the J call TRBJ1-6, with 10 bases aligning to TRBD1. Losses at the gene ends were 3 bases for V and 9 bases for J; bases not matched to a gene: 11. The CDR3 loop spans 16 amino acids. Germline V gene lookup returns CDR1 GTSNPN and CDR2 SVGIG (reference sequence).

The chain joins TRBV15 to TRBJ1-1; 9 bases are a match to TRBD1. Per the germline V gene, CDR1 is LNHNV and CDR2 is YYDKDF (reference sequence). After removal of 5 bases from V and 4 bases from J, the junction contained 11 bases not matched to a gene. The CDR3 sequence is 16 residues long. This CDR3 reads CATSPPGQGRITEAFF. In DNA, the CDR3 is TGTGCCACCAGCCCTCCGGGACAGGGACGCATCACTGAAGCTTTCTTT.

This clonotype was recorded once. The chain employs TRBV20-1 and TRBJ2-7; 8 bases fit TRBD2. With V trimmed by 6 bases and J by 4 bases, 8 bases remained unmatched. The germline CDR1 and CDR2 sequences are DFQATT and SNEGSKA (reference sequence). This CDR3 is built from 13 residues. CDR3 sequence reads: CSALRGATYEQYF. The CDR3 region has the DNA TGCAGTGCGTTGCGGGGGGCCACGTACGAGCAGTACTTC.

The chain links TRBV7-2 to TRBJ1-1; 11 bases are shared with TRBD1. The CDR3 is 17 amino acids. V lost 3 bases to trimming and J lost 1 base; unmatched junction nucleotides: 7. CDR1 and CDR2 from the germline V gene are SGHTA and FQGNSA. The CDR3 nucleotides read TGTGCCAGCAGCTTCTGGGACAGGGGGGAAAAGAACACTGAAGCTTTCTTT. It encodes CASSFWDRGEKNTEAFF.

This clonotype was seen ten or more times. The chain couples TRBV6-2 or TRBV6-3 to TRBJ1-2; D remains unclear. In germline, CDR1 is MNHEY, CDR2 SVGEGT. Trimming removed 4 bases at V and 8 bases at J, with 11 bases between. The CDR3 has 12 amino acids. Here the CDR3 reads CASSWFAGGYTF. CDR3 coding DNA: TGTGCCAGCAGTTGGTTTGCGGGAGGCTACACCTTC.

This clonotype was found once. The chain links TRBV12-3 or TRBV12-4 to TRBJ1-6; no clear D. The V end was cut by 9 bases, the J end by 7 bases, with 16 bases between. This CDR3 has 14 amino acids. This chain's CDR3 is CASRLGVENSPLHF. CDR3 sequence (DNA): TGTGCCAGTAGATTGGGAGTGGAGAATTCACCCCTCCACTTT.

The rearrangement links TRBV2 to TRBJ2-5; weak D call: TRBD2 (5 bases). Trimming took off 8 bases at V and 4 bases at J, with 11 bases between the two ends. Germline values: CDR1 SNHLY, CDR2 FYNNEI. This CDR3 contains 12 residues. This chain's CDR3 is CASGRRPETQYF. The CDR3 DNA follows: TGTGCCAGCGGGAGACGGCCAGAGACCCAGTACTTC.